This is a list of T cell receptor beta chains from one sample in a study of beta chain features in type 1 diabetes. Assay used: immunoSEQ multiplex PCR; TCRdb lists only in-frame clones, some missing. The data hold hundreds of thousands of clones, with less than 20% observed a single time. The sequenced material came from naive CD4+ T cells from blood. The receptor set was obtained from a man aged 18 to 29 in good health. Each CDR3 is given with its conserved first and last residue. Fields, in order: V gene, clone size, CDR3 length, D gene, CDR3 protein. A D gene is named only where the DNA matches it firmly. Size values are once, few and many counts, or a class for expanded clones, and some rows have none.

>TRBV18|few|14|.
CASSPNYSNQPQHF
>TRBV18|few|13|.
CASSPQSTDTQYF
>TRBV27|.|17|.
CASSSPLRGGRAQGQFF
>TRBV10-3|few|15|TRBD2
CAISHTSGRANEQFF
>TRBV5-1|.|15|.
CASSVAPTGDEKLFF
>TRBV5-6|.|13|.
CASSWRDGSLLFF
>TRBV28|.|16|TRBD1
CASSLSPGTGDYEQYF
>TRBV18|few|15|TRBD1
CASSPIAGTGDEQYF
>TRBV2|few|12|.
CASMGVGETQYF
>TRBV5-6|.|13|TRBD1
CASSTRQGDEQYF
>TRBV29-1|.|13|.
CSGATGTNYGYTF
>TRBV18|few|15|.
CASSPREIRNQPQHF
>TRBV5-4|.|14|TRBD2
CASSLSGRRYEQYF
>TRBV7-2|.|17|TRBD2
CASSLAGTSGRANEQFF
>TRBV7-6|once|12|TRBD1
CASSEQGLEQYF
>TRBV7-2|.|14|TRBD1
CASSPGQGRNTIYF
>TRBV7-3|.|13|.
CASSFGGSETQYF
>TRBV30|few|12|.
CAGGANNQPQHF
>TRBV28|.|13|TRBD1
CASSPGGGYGYTF
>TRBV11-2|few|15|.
CASSLDKGGYYGYTF
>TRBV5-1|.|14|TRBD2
CASSFTGGDNEQFF
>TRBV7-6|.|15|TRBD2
CASSLETSGFNEQFF
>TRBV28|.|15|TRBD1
CASSPFGQGAYEQYF
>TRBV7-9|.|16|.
CASSLVRAASYNEQFF
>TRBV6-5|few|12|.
CASSYRNTEAFF
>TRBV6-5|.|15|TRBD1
CASRTPGQGKSPLHF
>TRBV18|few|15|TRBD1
CASSPLGQVGNIQYF
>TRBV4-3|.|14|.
CASSPRTANYGYTF
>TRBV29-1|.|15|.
CSVEGRDKQTGELFF
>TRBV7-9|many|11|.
CASSTSYEQYF
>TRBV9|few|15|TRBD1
CASSLGQGRTDTQYF
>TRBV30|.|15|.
CAWSGGASSGNTIYF
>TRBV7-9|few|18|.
CASSLGILGRLLNTEAFF
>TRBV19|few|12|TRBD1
CASGTGRNTIYF
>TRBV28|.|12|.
CASSSQGHEQYF
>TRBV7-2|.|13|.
CASSVRQLYEQYF
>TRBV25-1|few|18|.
CASSEMFRQLYSNQPQHF
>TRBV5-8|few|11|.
CASSITGEQFF
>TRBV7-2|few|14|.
CASSFAGLPETQYF
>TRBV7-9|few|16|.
CASSLGGTGVTGELFF
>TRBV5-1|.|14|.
CASSLGQYYNEQFF
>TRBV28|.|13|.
CASSLGLEETQYF
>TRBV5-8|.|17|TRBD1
CASSLGIMQQGGNEQFF
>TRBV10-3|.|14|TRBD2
CAISGTRGGETQYF
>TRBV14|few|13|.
CASSSGLQNIQYF